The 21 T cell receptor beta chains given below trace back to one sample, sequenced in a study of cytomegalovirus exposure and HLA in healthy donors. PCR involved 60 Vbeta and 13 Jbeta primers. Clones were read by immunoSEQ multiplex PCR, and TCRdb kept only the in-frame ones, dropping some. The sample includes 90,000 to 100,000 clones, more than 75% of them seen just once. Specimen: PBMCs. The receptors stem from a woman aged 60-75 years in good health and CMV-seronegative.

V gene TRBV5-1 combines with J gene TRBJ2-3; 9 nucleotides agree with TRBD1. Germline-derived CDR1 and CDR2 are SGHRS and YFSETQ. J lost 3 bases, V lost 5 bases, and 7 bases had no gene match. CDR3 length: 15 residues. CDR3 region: CASRGTGSRTDTQYF. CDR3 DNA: TGCGCCAGCAGGGGGACAGGGTCGAGGACAGATACGCAGTATTTT.

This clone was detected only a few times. The DNA of the CDR3 is TGTGCCAGCAGCCCGATAGCGGACTATGGCTACACCTTC. The encoded protein is CASSPIADYGYTF. This chain joins TRBV7-2 and TRBJ1-2; no clear D gene. The ends were cut back, 5 bases at V and 3 bases at J, with 10 bases in the middle. CDR1 and CDR2 (germline): SGHTA, FQGNSA. The CDR3 loop spans 13 amino acids.

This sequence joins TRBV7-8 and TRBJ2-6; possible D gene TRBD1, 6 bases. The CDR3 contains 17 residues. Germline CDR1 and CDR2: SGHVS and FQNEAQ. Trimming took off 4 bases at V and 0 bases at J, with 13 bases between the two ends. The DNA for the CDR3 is TGTGCCAGCAGCTATTTGGACAGACTCTCTGGGGCCAACGTCCTGACTTTC. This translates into CASSYLDRLSGANVLTF.

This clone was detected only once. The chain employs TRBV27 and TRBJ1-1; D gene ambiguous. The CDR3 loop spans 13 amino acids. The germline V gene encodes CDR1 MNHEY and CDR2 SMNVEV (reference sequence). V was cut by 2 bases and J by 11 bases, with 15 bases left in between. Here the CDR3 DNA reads TGTGCCAGCAGTTTAGTACCCAGGAGGGCGGCTTTCTTT. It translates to CASSLVPRRAAFF.

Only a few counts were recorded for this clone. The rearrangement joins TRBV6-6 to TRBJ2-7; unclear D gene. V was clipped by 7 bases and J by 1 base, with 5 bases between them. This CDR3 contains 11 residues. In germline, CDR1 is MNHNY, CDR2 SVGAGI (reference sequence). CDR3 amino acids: CASMTSYEQYF. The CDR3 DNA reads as TGTGCCAGCATGACTTCCTACGAGCAGTACTTC.

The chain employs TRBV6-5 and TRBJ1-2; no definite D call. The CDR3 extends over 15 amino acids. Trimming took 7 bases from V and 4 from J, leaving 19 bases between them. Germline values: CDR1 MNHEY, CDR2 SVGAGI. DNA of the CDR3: TGTGCCAGCACCCCCGAGGCTCGTCGGGGCTATGGCTACACCTTC. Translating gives CASTPEARRGYGYTF.

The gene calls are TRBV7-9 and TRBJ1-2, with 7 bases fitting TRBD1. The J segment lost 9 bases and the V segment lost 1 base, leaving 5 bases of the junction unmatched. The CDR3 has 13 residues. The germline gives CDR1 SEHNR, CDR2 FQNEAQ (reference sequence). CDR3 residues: CASSLGDSPRYTF. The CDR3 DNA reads TGTGCCAGCAGCTTAGGGGACAGCCCCCGCTACACCTTC.

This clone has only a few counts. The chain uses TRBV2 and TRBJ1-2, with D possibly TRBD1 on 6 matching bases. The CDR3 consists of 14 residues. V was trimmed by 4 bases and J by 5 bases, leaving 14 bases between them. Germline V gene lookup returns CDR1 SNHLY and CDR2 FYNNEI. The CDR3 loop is CASSGTVSGYGYTF. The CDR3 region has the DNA TGTGCCAGCAGTGGGACAGTCTCAGGGTATGGCTACACCTTC.

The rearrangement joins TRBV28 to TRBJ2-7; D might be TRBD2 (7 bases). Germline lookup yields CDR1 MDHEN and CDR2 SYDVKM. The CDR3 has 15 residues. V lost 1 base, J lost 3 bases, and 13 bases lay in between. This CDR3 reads CASSLSGGPYYEQYF. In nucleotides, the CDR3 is TGTGCCAGCAGTTTATCGGGGGGCCCATACTACGAGCAGTACTTC.

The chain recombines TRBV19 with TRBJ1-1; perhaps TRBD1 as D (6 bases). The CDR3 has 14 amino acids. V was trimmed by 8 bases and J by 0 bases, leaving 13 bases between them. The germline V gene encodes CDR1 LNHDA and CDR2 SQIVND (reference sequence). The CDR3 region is CASQAGQLNTEAFF. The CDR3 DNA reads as TGTGCCAGTCAAGCGGGACAATTGAACACTGAAGCTTTCTTT.

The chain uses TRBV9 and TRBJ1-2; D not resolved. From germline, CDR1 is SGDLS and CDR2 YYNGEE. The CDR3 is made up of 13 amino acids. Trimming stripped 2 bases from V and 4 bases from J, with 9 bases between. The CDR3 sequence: CASSVTQFYGYTF. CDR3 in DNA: TGTGCCAGCAGCGTCACACAGTTCTATGGCTACACCTTC.

Written as DNA, the CDR3 is TGCGCCAGCAGCCACGACAGGGTAGGGACCTACGAGCAGTACTTC. Translation: CASSHDRVGTYEQYF. J is TRBJ2-7 and V is TRBV5-1; 7 bases map to TRBD1. Germline V gene sequence: CDR1 SGHRS, CDR2 YFSETQ. With 4 bases clipped from V and 2 bases from J, the junction kept 9 bases outside the gene matches. The length of the CDR3 is 15 residues.

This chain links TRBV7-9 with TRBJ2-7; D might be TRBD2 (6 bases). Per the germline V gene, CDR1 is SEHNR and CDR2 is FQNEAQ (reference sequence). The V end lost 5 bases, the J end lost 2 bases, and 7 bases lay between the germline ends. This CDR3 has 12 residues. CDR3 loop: CASSGGTYEQYF. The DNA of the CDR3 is TGTGCCAGCAGCGGGGGGACCTACGAGCAGTACTTC.

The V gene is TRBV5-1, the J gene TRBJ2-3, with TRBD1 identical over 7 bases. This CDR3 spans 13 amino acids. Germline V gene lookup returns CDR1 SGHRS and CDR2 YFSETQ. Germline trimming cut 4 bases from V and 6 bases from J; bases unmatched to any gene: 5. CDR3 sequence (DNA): TGCGCCAGCAGCCGAGACAGGGAGGATACGCAGTATTTT. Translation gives CASSRDREDTQYF.

CDR3 in amino acids: CASTLGQGFEQYF. CDR3 DNA: TGTGCCAGCACCTTGGGACAGGGCTTCGAGCAGTACTTC. This sequence joins TRBV6-5 and TRBJ2-7; the match to TRBD1 covers 9 bases. The CDR3 runs 13 residues. Losses at the gene ends were 7 bases for V and 6 bases for J; bases not matched to a gene: 7. Per the germline V gene, CDR1 is MNHEY and CDR2 is SVGAGI.

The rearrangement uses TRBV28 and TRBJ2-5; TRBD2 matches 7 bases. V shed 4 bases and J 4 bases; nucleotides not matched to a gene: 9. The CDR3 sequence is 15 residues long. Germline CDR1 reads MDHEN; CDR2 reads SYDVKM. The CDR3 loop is CASSSTREIGETQYF. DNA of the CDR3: TGTGCCAGCAGTTCAACGCGGGAGATTGGAGAGACCCAGTACTTC.

DNA of the CDR3: TGTGCCAGCACCCTACCCGGGACAGACTACTCCTACGAGCAGTACTTC. Its translation: CASTLPGTDYSYEQYF. This chain connects TRBV7-8 to TRBJ2-7; 7 bases map to TRBD1. Per the germline V gene, CDR1 is SGHVS and CDR2 is FQNEAQ. This CDR3 has 16 residues. V shed 7 bases and J 0 bases; nucleotides not matched to a gene: 12.

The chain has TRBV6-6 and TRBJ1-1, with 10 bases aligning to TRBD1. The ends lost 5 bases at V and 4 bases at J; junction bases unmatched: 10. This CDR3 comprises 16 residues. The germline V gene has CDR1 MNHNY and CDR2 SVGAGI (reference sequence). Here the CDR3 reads CASSPRDRGPFTEAFF. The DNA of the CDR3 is TGTGCCAGCAGTCCCCGGGACAGGGGCCCATTCACTGAAGCTTTCTTT.

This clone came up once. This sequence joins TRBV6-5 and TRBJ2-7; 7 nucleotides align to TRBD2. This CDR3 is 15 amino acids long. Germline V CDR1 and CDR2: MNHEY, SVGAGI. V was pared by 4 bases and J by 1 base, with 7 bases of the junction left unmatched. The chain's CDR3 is CASSSLRGESYEQYF. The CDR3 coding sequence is TGTGCCAGCAGTTCCTTACGGGGGGAATCCTACGAGCAGTACTTC.

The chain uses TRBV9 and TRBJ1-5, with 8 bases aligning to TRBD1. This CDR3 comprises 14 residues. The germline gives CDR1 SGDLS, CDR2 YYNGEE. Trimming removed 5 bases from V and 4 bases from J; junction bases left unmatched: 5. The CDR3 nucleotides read TGTGCCAGCAGTCGGACAGGGTTAAATCAGCCCCAGCATTTT. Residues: CASSRTGLNQPQHF. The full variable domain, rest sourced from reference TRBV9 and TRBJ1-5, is DSGVTQTPKHLITATGQRVTLRCSPRSGDLSVYWYQQSLDQGLQFLIQYYNGEERAKGNILERFSAQQFPDLHSELNLSSLELGDSALYFCASSRTGLNQPQHFGDGTRLSIL.

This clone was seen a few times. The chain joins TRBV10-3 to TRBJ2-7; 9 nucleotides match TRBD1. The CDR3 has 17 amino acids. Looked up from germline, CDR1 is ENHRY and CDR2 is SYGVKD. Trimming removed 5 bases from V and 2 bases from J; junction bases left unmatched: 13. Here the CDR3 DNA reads TGTGCCATCAGTCGCAGGGCCCGGGACAGGGTACCCTACGAGCAGTACTTC. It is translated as CAISRRARDRVPYEQYF.